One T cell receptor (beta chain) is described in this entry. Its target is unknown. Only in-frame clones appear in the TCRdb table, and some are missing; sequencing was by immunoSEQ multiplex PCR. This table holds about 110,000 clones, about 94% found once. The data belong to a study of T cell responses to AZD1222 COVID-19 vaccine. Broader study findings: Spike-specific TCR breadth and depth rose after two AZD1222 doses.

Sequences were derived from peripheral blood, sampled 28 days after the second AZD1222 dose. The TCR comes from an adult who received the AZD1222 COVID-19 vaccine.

CDR3 sequence reads: CASSPRPRGGYGYTF. The CDR3 coding sequence is TGTGCCAGCTCACCACGTCCTCGGGGAGGCTATGGCTACACCTTC. The J gene is TRBJ1-2, the V gene TRBV18; D gene uncertain. Germline V gene sequence: CDR1 KGHSH, CDR2 LQKENI. The CDR3 contains 15 residues. V lost 1 base and J lost 4, with 13 bases in between.